This TCR beta chain was identified in a study of glioma-infiltrating T cells. Concerning this clonotype: What it binds is not known.

Broader study findings: Very few CDR3 sequences were shared between tissue and blood. Gliomas, especially low-grade, showed above-expected tissue-blood divergence; non-neoplastic patients showed below.

This CDR3 comprises 13 residues. The V and J ends lost 3 bases and 2 bases respectively, with 11 bases between them. The V gene's germline CDR1 is SQVTM and CDR2 ANQGSEA. Using RNA template, CDR3s of TCR alpha and beta were amplified with iRepertoire arm-PCR. Input was 100-400 ng of tissue mRNA or PBMC total RNA. TCRdb fed the multiplex PCR reads into MiXCR, producing one record per CDR3 protein. The data show tens of thousands of distinct CDR3 sequences, with 23% seen just once and approximately 6.7% held by the top ten. The V gene is TRBV29-1, the J gene TRBJ2-7; D perhaps matches TRBD2 (5 bases). The TCR originated in a human donor with low-grade glioma or glioblastoma, undergoing nonglioma brain surgery, or in good health (not recorded which). The sample comprised glioma tissue, nonneoplastic brain tissue, or PBMCs (not recorded which). The CDR3 DNA follows: TGCAGCGTTGATGCGAGAGGGACCTACGAGCAGTACTTC. Protein product: CSVDARGTYEQYF.